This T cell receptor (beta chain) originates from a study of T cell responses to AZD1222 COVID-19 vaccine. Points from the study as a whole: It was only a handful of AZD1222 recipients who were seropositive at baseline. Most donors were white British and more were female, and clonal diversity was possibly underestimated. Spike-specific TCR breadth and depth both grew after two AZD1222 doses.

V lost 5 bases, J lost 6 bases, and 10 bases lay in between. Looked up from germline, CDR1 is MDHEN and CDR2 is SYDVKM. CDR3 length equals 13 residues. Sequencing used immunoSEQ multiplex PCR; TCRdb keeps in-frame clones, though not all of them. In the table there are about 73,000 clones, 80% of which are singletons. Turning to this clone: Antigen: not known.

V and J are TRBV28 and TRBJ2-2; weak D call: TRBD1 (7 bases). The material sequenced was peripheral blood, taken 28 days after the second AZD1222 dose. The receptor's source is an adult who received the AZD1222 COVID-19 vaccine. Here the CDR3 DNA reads TGTGCCAGCAGTCCCAGGGGGGCCGGGGAGCTGTTTTTT. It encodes CASSPRGAGELFF.